This T cell receptor beta chain was observed in a study of monozygotic twins with inflammatory bowel disease. The CDR3 spans 16 residues. From germline, CDR1 is DFQATT and CDR2 SNEGSKA (reference sequence). Each donor gave 2.5 to 3 ml of peripheral blood. Using the 5' RACE reads, TCRdb records one entry per CDR3 protein without DNA. The sample table includes 200,000 to 250,000 distinct CDR3 sequences. The receptor was derived from a human donor with ulcerative colitis or Crohn's disease, or a healthy co-twin of an affected twin (not recorded which). The sample consisted of blood. V usage is TRBV20-1 and J usage is TRBJ2-5; as DNA is missing, the TRBD2 call by TCRdb cannot be tested. CDR3 sequence: CSAREGLAGGQETQYF.